This passage covers 23 T cell receptor beta chains from one sample sequenced in a study of vaccination effects on CD4 cells after COVID-19. These receptors are not linked to any known antigen. Culture proceeded for 10 days, and CD4+ T cells were then isolated. PCR-confirmed SARS-CoV-2 infection occurred in the person between March and December 2020. Either the mRNA-1273 or the BNT162b2 vaccine was given to participants as two doses. Clones were read by immunoSEQ multiplex PCR, and TCRdb kept only the in-frame ones, dropping some. This table holds 45,000 to 55,000 clones, around 80% found once. Sequenced material: CD4+ T cells from PBMCs cultured without peptide, taken after COVID-19 vaccination. These receptors came from a human donor who had a prior SARS-CoV-2 infection.

The chain employs TRBV3-1 (or the pseudogene TRBV3-2) and TRBJ2-3; D ambiguous. Trimming took 8 bases from V and 4 from J, leaving 16 bases between them. This CDR3 has 14 residues. Germline V gene data show CDR1 as LGHDT and CDR2 as YNNKEL (reference sequence). The CDR3 loop reads CASRPPGRADTQYF. CDR3 bases: TGTGCCAGCCGCCCTCCCGGTCGCGCAGATACGCAGTATTTT.

This clone was seen just once. The chain is built from TRBV7-3 and TRBJ2-3; the match to TRBD1 covers 7 bases. V was clipped by 4 bases and J by 2 bases; unmatched bases: 6. This CDR3 comprises 15 residues. Germline V gene data show CDR1 as SGHTA and CDR2 as FQGTGA. Here the CDR3 reads CASSYTGVSTDTQYF. DNA for the CDR3: TGTGCCAGCAGCTACACAGGGGTATCCACAGATACGCAGTATTTT.

The DNA for the CDR3 is TGTGCCAGCAGTCCATCGACCCCCGGGGATCAGCCCCAGCATTTT. It encodes CASSPSTPGDQPQHF. The rearrangement uses TRBV2 and TRBJ1-5; D ambiguous. Trimming left V 5 bases short and J 5 bases short, with 16 bases between. Germline V lookup: CDR1 SNHLY, CDR2 FYNNEI. This CDR3 region has 15 residues.

This clone was observed once. The V call is TRBV29-1, the J call TRBJ2-1; 9 nucleotides agree with TRBD2. V was pared by 3 bases and J by 8 bases, with 11 bases of the junction left unmatched. Germline CDR1 reads SQVTM; CDR2 reads ANQGSEA. The CDR3 is 15 residues long. CDR3 coding DNA: TGCAGCGTTGATCTGGGCGGGGGGGCCTTCTATGAGCAGTTCTTC. Translated, it gives CSVDLGGGAFYEQFF.

The V gene is TRBV3-1 (or the pseudogene TRBV3-2), the J gene TRBJ1-2, with 9 bases that match TRBD1. Germline V gives CDR1 LGHDT, CDR2 YNNKEL (reference sequence). The ends lost 1 base at V and 6 bases at J; junction bases unmatched: 6. The CDR3 contains 15 residues. For the CDR3, the DNA is TGTGCCAGCAGCCAAGCGTCCGGGACAGGGAATGGCTACACCTTC. This encodes CASSQASGTGNGYTF.

V is TRBV29-1 and J is TRBJ1-1; D not resolved. CDR3 length: 14 residues. Germline V gene lookup returns CDR1 SQVTM and CDR2 ANQGSEA. Trimming pared 2 bases from V and 5 bases from J, leaving 15 bases between. CDR3 residues: CSVELAWGETEAFF. The CDR3 DNA sequence: TGCAGCGTTGAACTGGCGTGGGGAGAAACTGAAGCTTTCTTT. Complete variable domain (other parts from reference TRBV29-1 and TRBJ1-1): SAVISQKPSRDICQRGTSLTIQCQVDSQVTMMFWYRQQPGQSLTLIATANQGSEATYESGFVIDKFPISRPNLTFSTLTVSNMSPEDSSIYLCSVELAWGETEAFFGQGTRLTVV.

The chain joins TRBV7-8 to TRBJ2-1; TRBD2 aligns across 13 bases. The CDR3 is made up of 16 amino acids. Germline CDR1 reads SGHVS; CDR2 reads FQNEAQ. V was pared by 3 bases and J by 3 bases, with 2 bases of the junction left unmatched. CDR3 in amino acids: CASSFRLAGGYNEQFF. CDR3 coding DNA: TGTGCCAGCAGCTTCAGACTAGCGGGAGGCTACAATGAGCAGTTCTTC.

The chain recombines TRBV9 with TRBJ2-3; 9 positions match TRBD2. CDR3 length: 18 amino acids. Trimming cost V 3 bases and J 0 bases; bases outside gene matches: 11. Germline values: CDR1 SGDLS, CDR2 YYNGEE. CDR3 in DNA: TGTGCCAGCAGCGCCTTCTTGCGGGGGGGATCTAGCACAGATACGCAGTATTTT. Amino acid sequence: CASSAFLRGGSSTDTQYF.

The CDR3 loop is CAISAQVGGNTIYF. CDR3 in DNA: TGTGCCATCAGTGCCCAGGTGGGAGGAAACACCATATATTTT. This chain connects TRBV10-3 to TRBJ1-3; no reliable D call. Trimming stripped 4 bases from V and 4 bases from J, with 11 bases between. CDR1 and CDR2 (germline): ENHRY, SYGVKD. CDR3 length: 14 amino acids.

Details on this clone: The junction departs from the called germline gene at one end, perhaps through a read error. The chain recombines TRBV7-7 with TRBJ2-5; maybe TRBD2 (7 bases). The CDR3 has 14 residues. From germline, CDR1 is SSHAT and CDR2 FNYEAQ (reference sequence). DNA for the CDR3: TGTGCTAGCAGCTTGGGAGGGGGTATGGAGACCCAGTACTTC. Translated, it gives CASSLGGGMETQYF.

The V and J genes are TRBV11-3 and TRBJ2-1, with TRBD1 matching over 7 bases. The CDR3 spans 15 residues. V gave up 5 bases and J gave up 6 bases; unmatched junction bases: 10. The germline V gene has CDR1 SGHNT and CDR2 YENEEA. Here the CDR3 reads CASSAQGSLANEQFF. The CDR3 DNA reads TGTGCCAGCAGCGCACAGGGGTCCCTTGCCAATGAGCAGTTCTTC. Using reference TRBV11-3 and TRBJ2-1 for the parts outside the CDR3, the full variable domain is EAGVVQSPRYKIIEKKQPVAFWCNPISGHNTLYWYLQNLGQGPELLIRYENEEAVDDSQLPKDRFSAERLKGVDSTLKIQPAELGDSAVYLCASSAQGSLANEQFFGPGTRLTVL.

This clone was counted ten times or more. This rearrangement joins TRBV4-2 to TRBJ2-7; TRBD1 matches 11 bases. Germline CDR1 reads LGHNA; CDR2 reads YNFKEQ. The CDR3 spans 16 residues. J lost 1 base, V lost 2 bases, and 4 bases had no gene match. The CDR3 sequence: CASSQMGTGGSYEQYF. CDR3 DNA: TGTGCCAGCAGCCAAATGGGGACAGGGGGGTCCTACGAGCAGTACTTC.

This sequence joins TRBV4-2 and TRBJ1-4, with no clear D. Trimming took off 0 bases at V and 0 bases at J, with 11 bases between the two ends. The germline gives CDR1 LGHNA, CDR2 YNFKEQ. This CDR3 comprises 17 residues. The CDR3, as DNA: TGTGCCAGCAGCCAAGATAGGATCCAAGCAACTAATGAAAAACTGTTTTTT. This gives the protein CASSQDRIQATNEKLFF.

This chain joins TRBV2 and TRBJ1-5, with unresolved D. Trimming pared 7 bases from V and 9 bases from J, leaving 13 bases between. Germline V gene lookup returns CDR1 SNHLY and CDR2 FYNNEI. This CDR3 has 12 residues. CDR3 in DNA: TGTGCCAGCACGCTCTTGGGAAGGCCCCAGCATTTT. Encoded protein: CASTLLGRPQHF.

Remarks on this clone: Germline and junction disagree at one end, which may indicate a read error. The CDR3 DNA sequence: TGTGCCAGCACTTTAGGGACAGGGGCCTATGGCTACACCTTC. Translation: CASTLGTGAYGYTF. The chain is built from TRBV28 and TRBJ1-2, with 10 bases matching TRBD1. This CDR3 is 14 amino acids long. Per the germline V gene, CDR1 is MDHEN and CDR2 is SYDVKM.

This clone was seen a few times. V gene TRBV9 combines with J gene TRBJ1-5; TRBD1 is a possible D gene (5 bases). CDR3 length equals 14 residues. Germline loops: CDR1 SGDLS, CDR2 YYNGEE. V was trimmed by 3 bases and J by 1 base, leaving 8 bases between them. CDR3 protein: CASSDRDSNQPQHF. The CDR3 nucleotides read TGTGCCAGCAGCGACCGGGACAGCAATCAGCCCCAGCATTTT.

This chain links TRBV20-1 with TRBJ1-3; no clear D. V dropped 4 bases and J dropped 3 bases, with 4 bases sitting between them. CDR1 and CDR2 (germline): DFQATT, SNEGSKA (reference sequence). There are 11 residues in the CDR3. CDR3 bases: TGCAGTGCTACATTTGGAAACACCATATATTTT. Protein sequence: CSATFGNTIYF.

The gene calls are TRBV6-5 and TRBJ2-7, with 10 bases lining up with TRBD2. This CDR3 is built from 14 residues. The V gene's germline CDR1 is MNHEY and CDR2 SVGAGI. V shed 6 bases, J shed 7 bases, and the junction held 9 bases outside the gene matches. The CDR3, as DNA: TGTGCCAGCAGCACTTTAGCGGGGGGTTGGGAGCAGTACTTC. This gives the protein CASSTLAGGWEQYF.

CDR3 sequence reads: CASSLVPGSWEETQYF. In DNA form, the CDR3 reads TGTGCCAGCAGCTTAGTACCCGGGAGCTGGGAAGAGACCCAGTACTTC. This chain joins TRBV7-8 and TRBJ2-5, with a tentative D call TRBD2 (6 bases). CDR3 size: 16 residues. Trimming removed 1 base from V and 3 bases from J, with 15 bases in between. The germline V gene has CDR1 SGHVS and CDR2 FQNEAQ. The full variable domain, in which reference TRBV7-8 and TRBJ2-5 provide the parts outside the CDR3, is GAGVSQSPRYKVAKRGQDVALRCDPISGHVSLFWYQQALGQGPEFLTYFQNEAQLDKSGLPSDRFFAERPEGSVSTLKIQRTQQEDSAVYLCASSLVPGSWEETQYFGPGTRLLVL.

The chain links TRBV7-3 to TRBJ2-2; the D call may be TRBD1 or TRBD2 (5 bases each). Germline values: CDR1 SGHTA, CDR2 FQGTGA. The CDR3 sequence is 14 residues long. V was cut by 5 bases and J by 7 bases, with 14 bases left in between. CDR3 in DNA: TGTGCCAGCAGCGGGGGAGCTTGGGGCGGGGAGCTGTTTTTT. Translation: CASSGGAWGGELFF.

V gene TRBV5-1 combines with J gene TRBJ2-3; 15 bases map to TRBD2. Germline V gives CDR1 SGHRS, CDR2 YFSETQ. CDR3 length: 18 residues. The V gene end was trimmed by 4 bases and the J gene end by 1 base; junction bases not matched to a gene: 7. This CDR3 is CASSPGTSGGLGTDTQYF. CDR3 nucleotide sequence: TGCGCCAGCAGCCCCGGGACTAGCGGGGGGTTGGGCACAGATACGCAGTATTTT.

The V gene is TRBV19, the J gene TRBJ1-6; D not resolved. Germline V gene data show CDR1 as LNHDA and CDR2 as SQIVND (reference sequence). V gave up 3 bases and J gave up 0 bases, with 9 bases separating them. There are 16 residues in the CDR3. CDR3 bases: TGTGCCAGTAGTATTGACCCAGGCTCCTATAATTCACCCCTCCACTTT. Residues: CASSIDPGSYNSPLHF.

V is TRBV9 and J is TRBJ2-1; TRBD2 matches 7 bases. The CDR3 is made up of 15 amino acids. Per germline, CDR1 SGDLS and CDR2 YYNGEE. Trimming cost V 3 bases and J 7 bases; bases outside gene matches: 10. The CDR3 here is CASSAGLRDGNEQFF. CDR3 sequence (DNA): TGTGCCAGCAGCGCGGGACTAAGGGATGGAAATGAGCAGTTCTTC.